The rows below give T cell receptor beta chains drawn from one sample of a study of blood T cell repertoires in COVID-19. Sequencing used immunoSEQ multiplex PCR; TCRdb keeps in-frame clones, though not all of them. The sample includes about 400,000 clones, roughly nine tenths of them seen just once. Sequencing was performed on peripheral blood. The receptors were sampled from a man aged 40-49 years with acute or convalescent COVID-19. CDR3s include the opening cysteine and the closing phenylalanine or tryptophan. A D gene is named only where the DNA matches it firmly. Clone size is stated in some rows and not others, as once, few, many or a class when expanded.

J gene	V gene	D gene	clone size	CDR3 DNA	CDR3 protein
TRBJ2-2	TRBV9	NA	NA	TGTGCCAGCAGCGCGACAGGGAACACCGGGGAGCTGTTTTTT	CASSATGNTGELFF
TRBJ2-5	TRBV28	TRBD1	NA	TGTGCCAGCAGAGGACAGGGGGAGACCCAGTACTTC	CASRGQGETQYF
TRBJ1-1	TRBV27	NA	few	TGTGCCAGCAGTCGGGGGGCTGAAGCTTTCTTT	CASSRGAEAFF
TRBJ1-2	TRBV19	TRBD1	NA	TGTGCCAGTAGTAAAAAATGGACAGGGTCTAGCTATGGCTACACCTTC	CASSKKWTGSSYGYTF
TRBJ2-7	TRBV6-6	TRBD1	NA	TGTGCCAGCAGTACCCCGACAGGGGCCTACGAGCAGTACTTC	CASSTPTGAYEQYF
TRBJ2-2	TRBV2	TRBD2	NA	TGTGCCAGCAGTGCGGGACTAGCGATCGCCGGGGAGCTGTTTTTT	CASSAGLAIAGELFF
TRBJ2-7	TRBV27	NA	NA	TGTGCCAGCAGCCAGGGTTACGAGCAGTACTTC	CASSQGYEQYF
TRBJ2-2	TRBV6-1	TRBD1	NA	TGTGCCAGCAGTGAAGCGGGACAGGGAGGCTCCGGGGAGCTGTTTTTT	CASSEAGQGGSGELFF
TRBJ1-2	TRBV15	NA	NA	TGTGCCACCAGCAGAACTCTGGGGGCCCAGAACTATGGCTACACCTTC	CATSRTLGAQNYGYTF
TRBJ2-3	TRBV2	TRBD1	NA	TGTGCCAGCAGTGTCCGGACAGGGAAGGATACGCAGTATTTT	CASSVRTGKDTQYF
TRBJ2-5	TRBV7-2	TRBD2	NA	TGTGCCAGCAGCTTAACTAGCGGGGCGCAAGAGACCCAGTACTTC	CASSLTSGAQETQYF
TRBJ2-1	TRBV19	NA	once	TGTGCCAGCAGCCCGCGAGTTGGGCTTGAGCAGTTCTTC	CASSPRVGLEQFF
TRBJ1-4	TRBV30	NA	NA	TGTGCCTGGAGTGTATTAAGGGGTCAAACTAATGAAAAACTGTTTTTT	CAWSVLRGQTNEKLFF
TRBJ2-1	TRBV7-3	TRBD1	NA	TGTGCCAGCAGCCTAGCCGGGACAGAGTACAATGAGCAGTTCTTC	CASSLAGTEYNEQFF
TRBJ2-7	TRBV5-1	NA	NA	TGCGCCAGCAGCCAATTACTAGGGGGGGCCTACGAGCAGTACTTC	CASSQLLGGAYEQYF
TRBJ1-5	TRBV12-3/TRBV12-4	NA	NA	TGTGCCAGCAGTCCAGGACAGAATCAGCCCCAGCATTTT	CASSPGQNQPQHF
TRBJ1-1	TRBV5-1	NA	NA	TGCGCCAGCAGCTTGGTTCTCTCCCCGGAGGGAACTGAAGCTTTCTTT	CASSLVLSPEGTEAFF
TRBJ1-2	TRBV25-1	TRBD1	once	TGTGCCAGCAGGAGAGGGACAGGGAACTATGGCTACACCTTC	CASRRGTGNYGYTF
TRBJ1-2	TRBV7-9	TRBD1	NA	TGTGCCAGCAGCCCGACAGGGGACAATAATGGCTACACCTTC	CASSPTGDNNGYTF
TRBJ1-1	TRBV6-2/TRBV6-3	NA	NA	TGTGCCAGCAGTTACGGTCCTAATGCCCCAGCTTTCTTT	CASSYGPNAPAFF
TRBJ1-2	TRBV6-1	TRBD1	NA	TGTGCCAGCAGTGAGGGTGGAACAGGGGGAGAAGGCTACACCTTC	CASSEGGTGGEGYTF
TRBJ2-6	TRBV19	TRBD1	NA	TGTGCCAGTAGTCGGACAGGCTCTGGGGCCAACGTCCTGACTTTC	CASSRTGSGANVLTF